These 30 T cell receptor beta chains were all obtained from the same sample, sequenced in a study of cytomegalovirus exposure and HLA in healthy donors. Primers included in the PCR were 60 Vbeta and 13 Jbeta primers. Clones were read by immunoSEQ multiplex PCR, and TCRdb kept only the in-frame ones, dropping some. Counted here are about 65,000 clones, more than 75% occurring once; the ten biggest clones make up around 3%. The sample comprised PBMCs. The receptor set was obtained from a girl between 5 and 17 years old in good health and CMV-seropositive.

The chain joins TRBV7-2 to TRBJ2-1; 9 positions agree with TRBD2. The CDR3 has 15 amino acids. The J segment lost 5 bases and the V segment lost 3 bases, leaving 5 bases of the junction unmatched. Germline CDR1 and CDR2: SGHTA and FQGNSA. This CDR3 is CASSLLRLADNEQFF. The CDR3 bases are TGTGCCAGCAGCTTGTTAAGACTAGCGGACAATGAGCAGTTCTTC.

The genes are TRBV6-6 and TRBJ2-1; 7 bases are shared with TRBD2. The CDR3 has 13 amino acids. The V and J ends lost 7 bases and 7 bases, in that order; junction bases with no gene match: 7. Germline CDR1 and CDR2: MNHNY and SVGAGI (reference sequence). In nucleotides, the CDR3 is TGTGCCAGCACCCTTCCAGCGGGAAATGAGCAGTTCTTC. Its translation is CASTLPAGNEQFF.

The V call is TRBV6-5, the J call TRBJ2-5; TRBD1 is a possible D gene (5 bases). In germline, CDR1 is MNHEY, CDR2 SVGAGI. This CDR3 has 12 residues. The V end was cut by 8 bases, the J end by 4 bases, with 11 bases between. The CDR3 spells CASGRGGETQYF. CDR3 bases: TGTGCCAGCGGAAGGGGCGGAGAGACCCAGTACTTC.

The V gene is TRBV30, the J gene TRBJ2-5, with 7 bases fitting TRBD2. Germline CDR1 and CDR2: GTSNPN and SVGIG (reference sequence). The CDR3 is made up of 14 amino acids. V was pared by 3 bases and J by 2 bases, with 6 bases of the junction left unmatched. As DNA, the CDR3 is TGTGCCTGGAGCGCCGGGACTACACAAGAGACCCAGTACTTC. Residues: CAWSAGTTQETQYF.

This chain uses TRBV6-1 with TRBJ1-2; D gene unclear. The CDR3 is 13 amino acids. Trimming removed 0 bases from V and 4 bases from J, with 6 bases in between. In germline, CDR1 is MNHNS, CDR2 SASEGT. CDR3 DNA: TGTGCCAGCAGTGAAGCGGCGGGCTATGGCTACACCTTC. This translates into CASSEAAGYGYTF.

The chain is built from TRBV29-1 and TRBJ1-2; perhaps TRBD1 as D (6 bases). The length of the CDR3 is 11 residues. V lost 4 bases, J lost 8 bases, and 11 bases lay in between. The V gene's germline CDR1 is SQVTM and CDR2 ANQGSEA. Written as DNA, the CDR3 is TGCAGCGTTGCACAGGGTAGCGGCTACACCTTC. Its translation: CSVAQGSGYTF.

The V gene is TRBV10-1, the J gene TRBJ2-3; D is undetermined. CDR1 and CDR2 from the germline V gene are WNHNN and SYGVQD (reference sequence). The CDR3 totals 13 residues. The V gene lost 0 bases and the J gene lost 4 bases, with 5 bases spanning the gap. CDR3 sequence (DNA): TGCGCCAGCAGTGAGTCGCGGTCAGATACGCAGTATTTT. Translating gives CASSESRSDTQYF.

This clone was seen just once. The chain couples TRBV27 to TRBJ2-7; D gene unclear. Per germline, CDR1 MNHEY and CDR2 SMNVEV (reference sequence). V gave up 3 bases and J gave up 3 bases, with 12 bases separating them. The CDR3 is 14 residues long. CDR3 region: CASSLSGASYEQYF. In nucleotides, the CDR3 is TGTGCCAGCAGTTTGTCAGGCGCCAGCTACGAGCAGTACTTC.

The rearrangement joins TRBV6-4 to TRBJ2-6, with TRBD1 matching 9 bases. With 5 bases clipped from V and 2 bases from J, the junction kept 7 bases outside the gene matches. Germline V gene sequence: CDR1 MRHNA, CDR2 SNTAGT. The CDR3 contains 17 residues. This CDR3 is CASSQGTGRAGANVLTF. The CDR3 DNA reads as TGTGCCAGCAGTCAGGGGACAGGGCGTGCTGGGGCCAACGTCCTGACTTTC.

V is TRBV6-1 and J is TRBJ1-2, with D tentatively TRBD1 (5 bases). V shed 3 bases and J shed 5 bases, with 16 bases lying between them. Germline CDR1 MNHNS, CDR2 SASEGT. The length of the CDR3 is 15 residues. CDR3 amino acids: CASSDGPGQSYGYTF. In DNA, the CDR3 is TGTGCCAGCAGTGATGGGCCAGGGCAGTCTTATGGCTACACCTTC.

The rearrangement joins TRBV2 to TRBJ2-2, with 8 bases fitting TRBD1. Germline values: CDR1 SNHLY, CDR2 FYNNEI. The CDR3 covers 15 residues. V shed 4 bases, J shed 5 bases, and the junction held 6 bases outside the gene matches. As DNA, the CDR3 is TGTGCCAGCAGTGCTCAGGGGGCGAGTACCGGGGAGCTGTTTTTT. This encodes CASSAQGASTGELFF.

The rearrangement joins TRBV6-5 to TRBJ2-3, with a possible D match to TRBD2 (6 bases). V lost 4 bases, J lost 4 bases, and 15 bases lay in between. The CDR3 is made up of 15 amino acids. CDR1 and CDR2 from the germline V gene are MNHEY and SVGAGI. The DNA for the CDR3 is TGTGCCAGCAGTTCGCTTTCCGGGAGTGCAGATACGCAGTATTTT. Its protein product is CASSSLSGSADTQYF.

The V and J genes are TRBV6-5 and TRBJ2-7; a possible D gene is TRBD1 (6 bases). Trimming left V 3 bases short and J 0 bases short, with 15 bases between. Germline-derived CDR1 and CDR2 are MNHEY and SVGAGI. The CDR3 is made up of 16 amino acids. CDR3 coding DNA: TGTGCCAGCAGTTATGCGGTAACAGGGAGCTCCTACGAGCAGTACTTC. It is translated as CASSYAVTGSSYEQYF.

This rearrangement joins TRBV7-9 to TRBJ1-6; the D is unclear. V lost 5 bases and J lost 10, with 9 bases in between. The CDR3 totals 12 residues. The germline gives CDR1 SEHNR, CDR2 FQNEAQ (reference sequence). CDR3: CASSPSGSPLHF. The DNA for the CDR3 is TGTGCCAGCAGCCCCAGCGGCTCACCCCTCCACTTT.

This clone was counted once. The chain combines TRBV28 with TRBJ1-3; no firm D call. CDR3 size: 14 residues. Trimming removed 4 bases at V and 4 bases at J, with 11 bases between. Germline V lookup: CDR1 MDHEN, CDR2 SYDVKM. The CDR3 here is CASSSTVRGNTIYF. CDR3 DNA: TGTGCCAGCAGTTCGACGGTCAGGGGAAACACCATATATTTT. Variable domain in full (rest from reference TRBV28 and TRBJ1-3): DVKVTQSSRYLVKRTGEKVFLECVQDMDHENMFWYRQDPGLGLRLIYFSYDVKMKEKGDIPEGYSVSREKKERFSLILESASTNQTSMYLCASSSTVRGNTIYFGEGSWLTVV.

The CDR3 is CASSNRGGNTAGPSYNEQFF. CDR3 DNA: TGCGCCAGCAGCAACAGGGGGGGCAATACGGCGGGGCCCTCCTACAATGAGCAGTTCTTC. The V call is TRBV4-1, the J call TRBJ2-1, with D possibly being TRBD1 (8 bases). Germline CDR1 and CDR2: MGHRA and YSYEKL. The V gene lost 5 bases and the J gene lost 0 bases, with 26 bases spanning the gap. There are 20 residues in the CDR3.

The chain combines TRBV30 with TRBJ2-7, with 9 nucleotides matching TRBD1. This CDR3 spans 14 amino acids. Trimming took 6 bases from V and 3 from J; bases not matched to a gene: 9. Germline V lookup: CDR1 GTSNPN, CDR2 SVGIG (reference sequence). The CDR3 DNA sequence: TGTGCCTGCCAAAAACAGGGGGCGAGCTACGAGCAGTACTTC. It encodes CACQKQGASYEQYF.

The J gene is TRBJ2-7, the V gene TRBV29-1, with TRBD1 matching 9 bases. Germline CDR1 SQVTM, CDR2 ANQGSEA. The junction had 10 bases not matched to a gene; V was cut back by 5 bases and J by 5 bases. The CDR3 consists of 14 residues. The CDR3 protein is CSVRPGTGNHEQYF. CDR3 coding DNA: TGCAGCGTTCGCCCCGGGACAGGGAACCACGAGCAGTACTTC.

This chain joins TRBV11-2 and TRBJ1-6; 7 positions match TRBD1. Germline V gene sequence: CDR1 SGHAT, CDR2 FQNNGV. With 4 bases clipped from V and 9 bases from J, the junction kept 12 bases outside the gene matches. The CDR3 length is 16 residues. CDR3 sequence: CASSSYRGRILSPLHF. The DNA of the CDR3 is TGTGCCAGCAGCTCTTACAGGGGCAGAATTCTTTCACCCCTCCACTTT.

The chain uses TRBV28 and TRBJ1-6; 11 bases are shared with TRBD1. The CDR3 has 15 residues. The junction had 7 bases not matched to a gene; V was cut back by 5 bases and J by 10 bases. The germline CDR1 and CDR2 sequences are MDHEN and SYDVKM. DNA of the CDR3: TGTGCCAGCAGTATCGTGGACAGGGGGCAGTCACCCCTCCACTTT. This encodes CASSIVDRGQSPLHF. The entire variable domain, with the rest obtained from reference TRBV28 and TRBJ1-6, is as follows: DVKVTQSSRYLVKRTGEKVFLECVQDMDHENMFWYRQDPGLGLRLIYFSYDVKMKEKGDIPEGYSVSREKKERFSLILESASTNQTSMYLCASSIVDRGQSPLHFGNGTRLTVT.

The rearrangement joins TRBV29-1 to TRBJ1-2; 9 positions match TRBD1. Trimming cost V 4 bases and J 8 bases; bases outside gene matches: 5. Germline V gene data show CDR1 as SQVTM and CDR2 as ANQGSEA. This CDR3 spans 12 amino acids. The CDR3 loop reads CSVAQGARGYTF. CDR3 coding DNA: TGCAGCGTTGCACAGGGGGCGCGAGGCTACACCTTC.

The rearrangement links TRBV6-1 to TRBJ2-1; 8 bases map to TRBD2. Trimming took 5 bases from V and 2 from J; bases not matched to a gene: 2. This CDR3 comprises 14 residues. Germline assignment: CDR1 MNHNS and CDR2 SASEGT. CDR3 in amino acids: CASSHGGAYNEQFF. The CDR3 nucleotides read TGTGCCAGCAGTCACGGGGGGGCCTACAATGAGCAGTTCTTC.

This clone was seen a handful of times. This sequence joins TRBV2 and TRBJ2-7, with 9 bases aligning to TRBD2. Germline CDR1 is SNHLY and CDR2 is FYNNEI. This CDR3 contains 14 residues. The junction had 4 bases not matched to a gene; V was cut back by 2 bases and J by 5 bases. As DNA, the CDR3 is TGTGCCAGCAGTGAAAGGGGCGGGAGGGACGAGCAGTACTTC. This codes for CASSERGGRDEQYF.

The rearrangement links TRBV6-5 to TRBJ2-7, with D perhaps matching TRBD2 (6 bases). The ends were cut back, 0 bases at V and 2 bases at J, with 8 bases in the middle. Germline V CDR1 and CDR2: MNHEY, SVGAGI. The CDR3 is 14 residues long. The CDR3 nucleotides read TGTGCCAGCAGTTACTCCGGCGGGACCTACGAGCAGTACTTC. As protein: CASSYSGGTYEQYF.

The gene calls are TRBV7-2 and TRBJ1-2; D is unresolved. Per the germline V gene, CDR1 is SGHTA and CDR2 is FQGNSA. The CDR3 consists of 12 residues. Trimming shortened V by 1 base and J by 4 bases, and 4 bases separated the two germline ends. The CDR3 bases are TGTGCCAGCAGCTTAGGGGCCTATGGCTACACCTTC. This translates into CASSLGAYGYTF.

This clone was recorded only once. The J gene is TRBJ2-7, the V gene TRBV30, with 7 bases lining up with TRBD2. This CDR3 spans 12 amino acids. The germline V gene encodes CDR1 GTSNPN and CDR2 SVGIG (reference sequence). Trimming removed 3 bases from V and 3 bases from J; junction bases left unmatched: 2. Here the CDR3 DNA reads TGTGCCTGGAGCCGGGACTACTACGAGCAGTACTTC. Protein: CAWSRDYYEQYF.

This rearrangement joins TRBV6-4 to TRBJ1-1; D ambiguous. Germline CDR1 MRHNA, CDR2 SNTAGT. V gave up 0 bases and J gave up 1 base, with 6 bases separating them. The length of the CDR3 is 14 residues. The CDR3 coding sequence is TGTGCCAGCAGTGACTCGTCCAGGAACACTGAAGCTTTCTTT. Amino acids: CASSDSSRNTEAFF.

In DNA form, the CDR3 reads TGTGCCAGCAGCTTAGGGCGCGGGGGGGCTTCAGATACGCAGTATTTT. This codes for CASSLGRGGASDTQYF. The chain couples TRBV7-9 to TRBJ2-3; 9 bases fit TRBD2. V was pared by 1 base and J by 4 bases, with 6 bases of the junction left unmatched. CDR3 length: 16 amino acids. Germline-derived CDR1 and CDR2 are SEHNR and FQNEAQ (reference sequence).

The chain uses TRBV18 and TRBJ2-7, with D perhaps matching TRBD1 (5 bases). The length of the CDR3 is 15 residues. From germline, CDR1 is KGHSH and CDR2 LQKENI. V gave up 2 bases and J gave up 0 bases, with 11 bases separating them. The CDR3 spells CASSPRQGYSYEQYF. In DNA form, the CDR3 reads TGTGCCAGCTCACCAAGGCAGGGTTACTCCTACGAGCAGTACTTC.

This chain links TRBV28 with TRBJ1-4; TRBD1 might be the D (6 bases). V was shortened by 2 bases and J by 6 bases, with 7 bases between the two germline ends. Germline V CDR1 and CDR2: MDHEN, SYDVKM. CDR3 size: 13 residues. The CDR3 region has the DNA TGTGCCAGCAGTTTAAGACAGGATGAAAAACTGTTTTTT. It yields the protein CASSLRQDEKLFF.